Shown below are 10 T cell receptor beta chains from a single sample sequenced in a study of blood T cell repertoires in COVID-19. The repertoire was sequenced with immunoSEQ multiplex PCR; TCRdb's copy has only in-frame clones and lacks some. The sample shows more than 200,000 clones, about 88% of them seen only once. Sequencing used peripheral blood. These TCRs come from a man between 65 and 85 years old with acute or convalescent COVID-19.

Turning to this clone: At the DNA level, this CDR3 is encoded by other sequences in the same sample as well. The chain recombines TRBV20-1 with TRBJ1-1; D gene unclear. The V end lost 3 bases, the J end lost 0 bases, and 11 bases lay between the germline ends. Germline lookup yields CDR1 DFQATT and CDR2 SNEGSKA (reference sequence). This CDR3 is 14 amino acids long. CDR3 coding DNA: TGCAGTGCTAGTTCTGGGCCCCTGAACACTGAAGCTTTCTTT. This encodes CSASSGPLNTEAFF.

This clone was seen once. This chain joins TRBV10-3 and TRBJ2-1, with 10 bases lining up with TRBD2. Germline V gives CDR1 ENHRY, CDR2 SYGVKD. This CDR3 has 16 residues. The V and J ends lost 4 bases and 7 bases, in that order; junction bases with no gene match: 10. CDR3 coding DNA: TGTGCCATCAGTGGGGAGCGGGAGGGCCGGGGAAATGAGCAGTTCTTC. Protein product: CAISGEREGRGNEQFF.

The chain recombines TRBV5-4 with TRBJ2-2; weak D call: TRBD1 (5 bases). V dropped 2 bases and J dropped 1 base, with 6 bases sitting between them. Germline V gene sequence: CDR1 SGHNT, CDR2 YYREEE (reference sequence). The CDR3 loop spans 14 amino acids. The CDR3 DNA reads as TGTGCCAGCAGCTTTACAGGGAACACCGGGGAGCTGTTTTTT. Residues: CASSFTGNTGELFF.

V is TRBV6-4 and J is TRBJ2-1; 10 bases are shared with TRBD1. CDR1 and CDR2 (germline): MRHNA, SNTAGT. This CDR3 contains 16 residues. The J segment lost 5 bases and the V segment lost 5 bases, leaving 9 bases of the junction unmatched. CDR3 coding DNA: TGTGCCAGCAGTCTGAACCCGGGACAGGGGAACAATGAGCAGTTCTTC. The encoded protein is CASSLNPGQGNNEQFF.

CDR3 in DNA: TGTGCCAGCAGCTTGCAGTGGTCTAATTCACCCCTCCACTTT. This codes for CASSLQWSNSPLHF. This chain joins TRBV5-5 and TRBJ1-6; no firm D call. The germline V and J ends were trimmed by 1 base and 6 bases, with 8 bases remaining between them. Germline V gene data show CDR1 as SGHKS and CDR2 as YYEKEE (reference sequence). This CDR3 is built from 14 residues.

The chain carries TRBV11-2 and TRBJ1-5; no clear D gene. The V gene's germline CDR1 is SGHAT and CDR2 FQNNGV. The CDR3 spans 15 residues. V was cut by 5 bases and J by 0 bases, with 11 bases left in between. This chain's CDR3 is CASSPRTDSNQPQHF. The CDR3 coding sequence is TGTGCCAGCAGCCCCCGTACTGATAGCAATCAGCCCCAGCATTTT.

This rearrangement joins TRBV11-3 to TRBJ1-1; the D gene is possibly TRBD1 (6 bases). Germline V lookup: CDR1 SGHNT, CDR2 YENEEA. V was trimmed by 5 bases and J by 7 bases, leaving 26 bases between them. The CDR3 spans 17 residues. The DNA for the CDR3 is TGTGCCAGCAGCCTAAAGATGAACAGGGCCGCCGTCGGTGAAGCTTTCTTT. Its protein is CASSLKMNRAAVGEAFF.

The sample holds one count of this clone. The rearrangement links TRBV29-1 to TRBJ2-5, with 8 bases that match TRBD1. The CDR3 is 13 residues long. CDR1 and CDR2 from the germline V gene are SQVTM and ANQGSEA. Trimming cost V 2 bases and J 6 bases; bases outside gene matches: 5. The CDR3 DNA reads TGCAGCGTTGAACCAGGGGGCACAAAGACCCAGTACTTC. This encodes CSVEPGGTKTQYF.

This clone was found a few times. The rearrangement joins TRBV4-2 to TRBJ2-1; D might be TRBD2 (5 bases). Germline V gives CDR1 LGHNA, CDR2 YNFKEQ. The CDR3 loop spans 16 amino acids. V lost 4 bases and J lost 1, with 14 bases in between. The CDR3 sequence is CASSRSRGESYNEQFF. CDR3 DNA: TGTGCCAGCAGCCGCAGCCGGGGAGAATCCTACAATGAGCAGTTCTTC.

V gene TRBV30 combines with J gene TRBJ1-2, with 8 bases that match TRBD1. With V trimmed by 3 bases and J by 5 bases, 5 bases remained unmatched. Germline-derived CDR1 and CDR2 are GTSNPN and SVGIG (reference sequence). CDR3 length: 13 residues. CDR3 protein: CAWRATGDYGYTF. The CDR3 region has the DNA TGTGCCTGGAGGGCGACAGGGGATTATGGCTACACCTTC.